The source of this T cell receptor beta chain is a study of T cells after yellow fever vaccination. This clonotype was counted between two and nine times. The target antigen is unknown. The CDR3 has 13 amino acids. V shed 5 bases and J shed 7 bases, with 12 bases lying between them. CDR1 is LGHDT and CDR2 is YNNKEL in the germline V gene (reference sequence). One entry per CDR3 protein, called by TCRdb with MiXCR from the 5' RACE reads. This table has about 160,000 distinct CDR3 sequences, less than 9% appearing once. General study findings and limits: Re-detected after boosting: most primary clones, 95% to 98% of CD4 and less than 90% of CD8. Researchers cautioned that FACS-sorted repertoires could harbor abundant clonotypes contaminating from the bulk population.

The sequence was obtained from a man between 18 and 35 years old who received the YFV17D yellow fever vaccine. Sequencing was performed on CD4+ T cells sorted from PBMCs, taken less than 6 days after the first yellow fever vaccination. V and J are TRBV3-1 and TRBJ1-5; D is undetermined. The CDR3 reads CASSWSRAQPQHF. The DNA for the CDR3 is TGTGCCAGCAGCTGGAGTCGGGCCCAGCCCCAGCATTTT.